What follows are 6 T cell receptor beta chains derived from one specimen sequenced in a study of cytomegalovirus exposure and HLA in healthy donors. This PCR relied on a set of 60 Vbeta primers and 13 Jbeta primers. Method: immunoSEQ multiplex PCR; TCRdb's copy keeps in-frame clones and lacks some. The sample carries some 78,000 clones, under 90% recorded once. Sequenced sample: PBMCs. These receptors were obtained from a man over 45 in good health and CMV-seropositive.

This clone was picked up one time. The rearrangement uses TRBV4-1 and TRBJ1-4; 7 bases line up with TRBD1. Germline loops: CDR1 MGHRA, CDR2 YSYEKL. This CDR3 region has 16 residues. V shed 1 base and J 3 bases; nucleotides not matched to a gene: 5. CDR3 in DNA: TGCGCCAGCAGCCAAGGAAGGGGGCGGGCTAATGAAAAACTGTTTTTT. It yields the protein CASSQGRGRANEKLFF.

V usage is TRBV2 and J usage is TRBJ2-5; 7 bases map to TRBD1. TRBJ2-7 matches the DNA end more closely, so the J call is doubtful. Germline CDR1 is SNHLY and CDR2 is FYNNEI. The CDR3 runs to 13 residues. The CDR3 spells CASSGTGEYEQYF. CDR3 DNA: TGTGCCAGCAGTGGGACAGGCGAATACGAGCAGTACTTC.

This sequence joins TRBV19 and TRBJ2-7; TRBD1 might be the D (5 bases). V lost 5 bases, J lost 5 bases, and 13 bases lay in between. Germline lookup yields CDR1 LNHDA and CDR2 SQIVND (reference sequence). This CDR3 has 13 residues. In DNA, the CDR3 is TGTGCCAGTAGTTGGGGCCTAGACAACGAGCAGTACTTC. Translated, it gives CASSWGLDNEQYF.

The chain joins TRBV19 to TRBJ1-5; possible D gene TRBD1, 6 bases. The CDR3 runs to 16 residues. Deletions cut 4 bases from V and 5 bases from J, with 18 bases between. Germline CDR1 is LNHDA and CDR2 is SQIVND (reference sequence). CDR3 protein: CASSTSGEAPHQPQHF. The DNA for the CDR3 is TGTGCCAGTAGTACCTCAGGGGAAGCCCCCCATCAGCCCCAGCATTTT.

This rearrangement joins TRBV18 to TRBJ1-1; 11 nucleotides line up with TRBD1. The CDR3 loop spans 16 amino acids. The V gene's germline CDR1 is KGHSH and CDR2 LQKENI. Losses at the gene ends were 6 bases for V and 1 base for J; bases not matched to a gene: 7. The CDR3 sequence is CASSRGQGASNTEAFF. CDR3 bases: TGTGCCAGCTCCCGAGGACAGGGGGCCTCGAACACTGAAGCTTTCTTT.

The CDR3: CASSLWGGGVYEQYF. Here the CDR3 DNA reads TGCGCCAGCAGCTTATGGGGAGGAGGTGTGTACGAGCAGTACTTC. This chain connects TRBV5-1 to TRBJ2-7; tentatively, D is TRBD2 (6 bases). V lost 2 bases and J 4 bases, leaving 16 bases between the germline ends. CDR3 length: 15 residues. Germline lookup yields CDR1 SGHRS and CDR2 YFSETQ.